The 5 T cell receptor beta chains listed next were all sequenced from one sample in a study of human T cells and chemical hapten exposure. TCRdb passed the RACE reads through MiXCR, listing each CDR3 protein once. The table records roughly 360,000 distinct CDR3 sequences, about 4.4% of them present only once. Time point reported: patch test 1, 2 weeks after DPC sensitization. The treatment is: therapeutic diphenylcyclopropenone sensitization with weekly scalp DPC. Specimen: whole blood, collected in connection with sensitization to the hapten diphenylcyclopropenone (DPC). Every receptor here comes from a woman in her forties or fifties with alopecia areata. Some clones in this sample may be carry-over from other donors' samples.

This clonotype was seen more than once but under ten times. This chain joins TRBV12-3 or TRBV12-4 and TRBJ2-2; D perhaps matches TRBD2 (6 bases). The CDR3 length is 15 residues. V shed 3 bases and J shed 7 bases, with 15 bases lying between them. The DNA of the CDR3 is TGTGCCAGCAGTTTGCCCGACGGAGGGCTCGGGGAGCTGTTTTTT. It is translated as CASSLPDGGLGELFF.

The chain recombines TRBV12-5 with TRBJ2-3; the D is unclear. Germline V gives CDR1 LGHNT, CDR2 FRNRAP. This CDR3 has 13 amino acids. The V gene lost 6 bases and the J gene lost 5 bases, with 12 bases spanning the gap. The CDR3: CASGHQTGDTQYF. CDR3 sequence (DNA): TGTGCTAGTGGACACCAAACGGGAGATACGCAGTATTTT.

This clonotype was seen repeatedly, ten times or more. This sequence joins TRBV25-1 and TRBJ2-2; D tentatively fits TRBD1 or TRBD2 (5 bases each). Germline CDR1 is MGHDK and CDR2 is SYGVNS. V was trimmed by 4 bases and J by 5 bases, leaving 14 bases between them. CDR3 length: 15 residues. This chain's CDR3 is CASSARVGRTGELFF. CDR3 sequence (DNA): TGTGCCAGCAGTGCGAGGGTGGGGCGGACCGGGGAGCTGTTTTTT.

This clonotype was recorded many times. The rearrangement joins TRBV4-3 to TRBJ2-6; D remains unclear. This CDR3 has 16 amino acids. The germline CDR1 and CDR2 sequences are LGHNA and YSLEER. The ends were cut back, 1 base at V and 0 bases at J, with 7 bases in the middle. This CDR3 is CASSQVIGSGANVLTF. The DNA for the CDR3 is TGCGCCAGCAGCCAAGTCATCGGCTCTGGGGCCAACGTCCTGACTTTC.

This clonotype was found many times. The chain carries TRBV7-9 and TRBJ2-3, with 13 nucleotides matching TRBD2. The V gene's germline CDR1 is SEHNR and CDR2 FQNEAQ (reference sequence). This CDR3 spans 16 amino acids. V lost 5 bases and J lost 2; bases outside the gene matches: 4. CDR3 in DNA: TGTGCCAGCAGCCCCGGGACTAGCGGGATCACAGATACGCAGTATTTT. Translated: CASSPGTSGITDTQYF.